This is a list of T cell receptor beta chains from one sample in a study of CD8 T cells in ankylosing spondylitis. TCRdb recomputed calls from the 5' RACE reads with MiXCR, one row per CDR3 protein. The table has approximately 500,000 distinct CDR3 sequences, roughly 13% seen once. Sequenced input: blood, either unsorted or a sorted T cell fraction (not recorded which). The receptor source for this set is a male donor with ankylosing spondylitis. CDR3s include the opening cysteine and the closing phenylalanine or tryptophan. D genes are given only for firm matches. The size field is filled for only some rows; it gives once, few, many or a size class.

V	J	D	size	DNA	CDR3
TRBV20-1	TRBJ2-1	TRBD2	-	TGCAGTGCTAGAGACGCTGCTAGCGGGAGTGGAAATGAGCAGTTCTTC	CSARDAASGSGNEQFF
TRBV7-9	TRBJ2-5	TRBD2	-	TGTGCCAGCAGTCCAGGACTAGCGGGGACCCAAGAGACCCAGTACTTC	CASSPGLAGTQETQYF
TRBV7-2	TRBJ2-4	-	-	TGTGCCAGCAGCTTAGGGGGGACCTACGGGGACATTCAGTACTTC	CASSLGGTYGDIQYF
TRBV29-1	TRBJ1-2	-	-	TGCAGCGTTGGGACCTCGATGAGTGGGGGCTACACCTTC	CSVGTSMSGGYTF
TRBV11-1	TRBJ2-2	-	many	TGTGCCAGCACGTCAGGGGGGGATAACACCGGGGAGCTGTTTTTT	CASTSGGDNTGELFF
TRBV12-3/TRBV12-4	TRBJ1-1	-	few	TGTGCCAGCAGTTTTTTGGACAGCAACACTGAAGCTTTCTTT	CASSFLDSNTEAFF
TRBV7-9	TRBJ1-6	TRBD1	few	TGTGCCAGCAGCCGGACAGGTTTTTGGTCACCCCTCCACTTT	CASSRTGFWSPLHF
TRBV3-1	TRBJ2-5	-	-	TGTGCCAGCAAAGGGACACCTCAAGAGACCCAGTACTTC	CASKGTPQETQYF
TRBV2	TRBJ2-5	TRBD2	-	TGTGCCAGCGGAGGCGGGAGCGGCGGCCAAGAGACCCAGTACTTC	CASGGGSGGQETQYF
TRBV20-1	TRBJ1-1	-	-	TGCAGTGCCGACCGGACAGCGAACACTGAAGCTTTCTTT	CSADRTANTEAFF
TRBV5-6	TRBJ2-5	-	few	TGTGCCAGCAGCTTGAGGGAATCGGAAGAGACCCAGTACTTC	CASSLRESEETQYF
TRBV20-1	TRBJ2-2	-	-	TGCAGTGCTAGATGGGTTGGGCCCGGGGAGCTGTTTTTT	CSARWVGPGELFF
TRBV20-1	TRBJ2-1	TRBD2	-	TGCAGTGCTCGACTAGCGGGAGTTCGGAATGAGCAGTTCTTC	CSARLAGVRNEQFF
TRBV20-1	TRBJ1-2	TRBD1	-	TGCAGTGCTAGAGACCTTCGGACAGGACCGTATGGCTACACCTTC	CSARDLRTGPYGYTF
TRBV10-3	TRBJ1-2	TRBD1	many	TGTGCCATCTCAGGGACAGAGGTTTCTGGCTACACCTTC	CAISGTEVSGYTF
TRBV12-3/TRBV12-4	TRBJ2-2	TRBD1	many	TGTGCCAGCAGTTTCCAGACAGGGGGCACCGGGGAGCTGTTTTTT	CASSFQTGGTGELFF
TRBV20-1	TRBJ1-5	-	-	TGCAGTGCTAGTAGTTTGGATCAGCCCCAGCATTTT	CSASSLDQPQHF
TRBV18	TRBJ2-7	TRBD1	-	TGTGCCAGCTCACCTACTTCCGACAGGGGGAGTGAGCAGTACTTC	CASSPTSDRGSEQYF
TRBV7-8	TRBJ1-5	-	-	TGTGCCAGCAGCCTAAAAGGCAGTCAGCCCCAGCATTTT	CASSLKGSQPQHF
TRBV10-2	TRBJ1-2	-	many	TGCGCCAGCAGTGCTACGACAGGCCTAGGAGGCTACACCTTC	CASSATTGLGGYTF
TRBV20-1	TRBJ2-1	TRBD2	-	TGCAGTGCTAACTCAGAGCTACTAGCGGGAGTGGTCAATGAGCAGTTCTTC	CSANSELLAGVVNEQFF
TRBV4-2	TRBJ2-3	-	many	TGTGCCAGCAGCTCAAGAGGCACAGATACGCAGTATTTT	CASSSRGTDTQYF
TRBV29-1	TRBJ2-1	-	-	TGCAGCGCCTCGGGCCGCTTGTCCTACAATGAGCAGTTCTTC	CSASGRLSYNEQFF
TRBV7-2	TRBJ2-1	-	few	TGTGCCAGCAGCTTGTTCGGTCCCCCCCGAAATGAGCAGTTCTTC	CASSLFGPPRNEQFF
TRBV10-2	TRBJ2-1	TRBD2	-	TGCGCCAGCAGTGAGGACCCGGGAGGACCATACAATGAGCAGTTCTTC	CASSEDPGGPYNEQFF
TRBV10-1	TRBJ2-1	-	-	TGCGCCAGCAGTGATTACTTGGGCCTGCGGGGTGAGCAGTTCTTC	CASSDYLGLRGEQFF
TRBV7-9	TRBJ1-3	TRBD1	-	TGTGCCAGCAGCTATGCAGGGGGGTCTACTGGAAACACCATATATTTT	CASSYAGGSTGNTIYF
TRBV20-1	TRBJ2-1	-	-	TGCAGCGGAATCCAAGGAAGCTCCTACAATGAGCAGTTCTTC	CSGIQGSSYNEQFF
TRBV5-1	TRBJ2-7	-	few	TGCGCCAGCAGCTCGCCCGGACTACGCTACGAGCAGTACTTC	CASSSPGLRYEQYF
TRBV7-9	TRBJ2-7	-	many	TGTGCCAGCAGCTTATCCCTGGCAGGGGCCTACGCGGAGCAGTACTTC	CASSLSLAGAYAEQYF
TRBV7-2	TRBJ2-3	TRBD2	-	TGTGCCAGCAGCTTAATGGCTAGCGGGAGTTTAGCAGATACGCAGTATTTT	CASSLMASGSLADTQYF
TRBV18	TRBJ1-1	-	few	TGTGCCAGCTCACGGAAGGAGAACACTGAAGCTTTCTTT	CASSRKENTEAFF
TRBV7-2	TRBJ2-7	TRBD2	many	TGTGCCAGCAGCTTAGCGTCACTAGCGGGATTCTACGAGCAGTACTTC	CASSLASLAGFYEQYF
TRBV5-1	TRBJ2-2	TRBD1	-	TGCGCCAGCAAATCCGGGACAGGGAACACCGGGGAGCTGTTTTTT	CASKSGTGNTGELFF
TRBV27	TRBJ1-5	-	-	TGTGCCAGCAGAGCGAGGGGAAATAGCAATCAGCCCCAGCATTTT	CASRARGNSNQPQHF
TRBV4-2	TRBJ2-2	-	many	TGTGCCAGCAGCCAACAAGCGGGCGGGGAGCTGTTTTTT	CASSQQAGGELFF
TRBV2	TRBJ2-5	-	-	TGTGCCAGCAGTGAACTTTTAGGAACAGAGACCCAGTACTTC	CASSELLGTETQYF
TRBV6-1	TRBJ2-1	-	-	TGTGCCAGCAGGCCCCCGACTCGCAATGAGCAGTTCTTC	CASRPPTRNEQFF
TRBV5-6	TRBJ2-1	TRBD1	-	TGTGCCAGCAGCCCAGGGACAGGGGGCGTTTTACTAGCGGGCCCCTGGCAGTTCTTC	CASSPGTGGVLLAGPWQFF
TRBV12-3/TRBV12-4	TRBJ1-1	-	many	TGTGCCAGCAGGTCCAAAGGGAACACTGAAGCTTTCTTT	CASRSKGNTEAFF
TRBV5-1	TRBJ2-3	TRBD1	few	TGCGCCAGCAGCCAAACAGGGGTTTCGGCAGATACGCAGTATTTT	CASSQTGVSADTQYF
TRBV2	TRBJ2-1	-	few	TGTGCCAGCAGTGTCGGCGGTCAATACAATGAGCAGTTCTTC	CASSVGGQYNEQFF
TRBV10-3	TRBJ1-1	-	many	TGTGCCATCAGGACGAACACTGAAGCTTTCTTT	CAIRTNTEAFF
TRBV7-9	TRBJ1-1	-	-	TGTGCCAGCAGCTTAGGGGGGGTTGCCACTGAAGCTTTCTTT	CASSLGGVATEAFF
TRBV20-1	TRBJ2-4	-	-	TGCAGTGCTAGGGAGGCTATGCTAGCCAAAAACATTCAGTACTTC	CSAREAMLAKNIQYF
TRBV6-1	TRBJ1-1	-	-	TGTGCCAGCAGGCCCTTGACAGTCACTGAAGCTTTCTTT	CASRPLTVTEAFF
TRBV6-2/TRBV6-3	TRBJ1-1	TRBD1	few	TGTGCCAGCAGTTACTCAACAGGGGTGACTGAAGCTTTCTTT	CASSYSTGVTEAFF
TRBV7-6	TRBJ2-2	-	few	TGTGCCAGCAGCCCCCAACCCGGGGAGCTGTTTTTT	CASSPQPGELFF
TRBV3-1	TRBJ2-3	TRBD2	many	TGTGCCAGCAGCCAAGATTTCACTAGCGGGAGACTAGATACGCAGTATTTT	CASSQDFTSGRLDTQYF
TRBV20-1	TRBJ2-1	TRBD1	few	TGCAGTGCCAATGAAAGGGGACAGTACAATGAGCAGTTCTTC	CSANERGQYNEQFF
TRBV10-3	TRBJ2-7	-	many	TGTGCCATCAGTGAAGGGGGATCCTTTGGCGAGCAGTACTTC	CAISEGGSFGEQYF
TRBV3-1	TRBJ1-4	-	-	TGTGCCAGCCAACGGGGGCAAACTAATGAAAAACTGTTTTTT	CASQRGQTNEKLFF
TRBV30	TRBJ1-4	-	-	TGTGCCTGGGGGAATGAAAAACTGTTTTTT	CAWGNEKLFF
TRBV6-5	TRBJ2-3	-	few	TGTGCCAGCAGTTTAATAGGGGTGTCAGATACGCAGTATTTT	CASSLIGVSDTQYF
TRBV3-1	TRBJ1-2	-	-	TGTGCCAGCAGCCAAGAAGCAGTCTTGGCACGCTATGGCTACACCTTC	CASSQEAVLARYGYTF